Sequencing of this T cell receptor (beta chain) was carried out in a study of cytomegalovirus exposure and HLA in healthy donors. Regarding the study as a whole: In a later analysis, DRB1 alleles had the most associated TCRs; HLA-C alleles the fewest.

The primer mix had 60 Vbeta and 13 Jbeta primers. Repertoires were generated with immunoSEQ multiplex PCR, while TCRdb's copy carries only in-frame clones and drops some. This table has fewer than 200,000 clones, 68% appearing once. For this clone: The antigen is undetermined.

Germline V gene data show CDR1 as SGHTA and CDR2 as FQGTGA. V was clipped by 4 bases and J by 1 base, with 4 bases between them. The CDR3 is made up of 13 amino acids. Sequencing was carried out using PBMCs. This receptor was obtained from a man aged 50-60 years in good health and CMV-seronegative. This chain uses TRBV7-3 with TRBJ2-2; D gene uncertain. CDR3 coding DNA: TGTGCCAGCAGCTATATGAACACCGGGGAGCTGTTTTTT. Translating it yields CASSYMNTGELFF.